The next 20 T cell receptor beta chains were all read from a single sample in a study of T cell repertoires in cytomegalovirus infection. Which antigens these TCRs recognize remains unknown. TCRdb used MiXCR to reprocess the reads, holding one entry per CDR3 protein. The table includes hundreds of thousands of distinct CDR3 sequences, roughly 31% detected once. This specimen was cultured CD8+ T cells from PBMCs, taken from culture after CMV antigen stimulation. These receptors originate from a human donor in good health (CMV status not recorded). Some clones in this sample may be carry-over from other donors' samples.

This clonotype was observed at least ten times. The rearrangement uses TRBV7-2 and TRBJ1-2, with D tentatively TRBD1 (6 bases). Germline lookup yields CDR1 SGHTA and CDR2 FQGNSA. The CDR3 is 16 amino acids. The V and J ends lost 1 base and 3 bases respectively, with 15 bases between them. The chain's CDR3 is CASSLVGGRIHYGYTF. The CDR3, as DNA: TGTGCCAGCAGCTTAGTAGGGGGGCGAATTCACTATGGCTACACCTTC.

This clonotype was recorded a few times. CDR3 sequence: CASSLALNEKLFF. Here the CDR3 DNA reads TGTGCCAGCAGCTTAGCTTTGAATGAAAAACTGTTTTTT. The chain links TRBV7-6 to TRBJ1-4, with D uncertain. V was trimmed by 0 bases and J by 5 bases, leaving 4 bases between them. This CDR3 contains 13 residues. CDR1 is SGHVS and CDR2 is FNYEAQ in the germline V gene. The variable domain in full, with the rest retrieved from reference TRBV7-6 and TRBJ1-4, is GAGVSQSPRYKVTKRGQDVALRCDPISGHVSLYWYRQALGQGPEFLTYFNYEAQQDKSGLPNDRFSAERPEGSISTLTIQRTEQRDSAMYRCASSLALNEKLFFGSGTQLSVL.

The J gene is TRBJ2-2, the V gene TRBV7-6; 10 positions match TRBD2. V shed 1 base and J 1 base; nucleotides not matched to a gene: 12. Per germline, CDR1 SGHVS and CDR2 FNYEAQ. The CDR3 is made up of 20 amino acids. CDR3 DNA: TGTGCCAGCAGCTTAGAATACGGGACTAGCGCATTCTTGAACACCGGGGAGCTGTTTTTT. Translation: CASSLEYGTSAFLNTGELFF.

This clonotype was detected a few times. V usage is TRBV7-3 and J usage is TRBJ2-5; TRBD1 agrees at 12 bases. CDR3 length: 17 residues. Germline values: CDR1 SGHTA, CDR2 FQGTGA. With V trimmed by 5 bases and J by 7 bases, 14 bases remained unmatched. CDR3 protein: CASSPFGDRGRVGTQYF. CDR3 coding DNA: TGTGCCAGCAGCCCTTTTGGGGACAGGGGGCGCGTCGGGACCCAGTACTTC.

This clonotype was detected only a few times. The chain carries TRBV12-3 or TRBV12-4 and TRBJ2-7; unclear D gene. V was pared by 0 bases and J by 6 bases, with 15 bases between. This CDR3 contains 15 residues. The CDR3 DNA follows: TGTGCCAGCAGTTTAGCTGGTGGCGCGCTCTCCGAGCAGTACGTC. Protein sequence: CASSLAGGALSEQYV.

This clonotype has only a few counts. CDR3 DNA: TGTGCCAGCAGTAGAGGGGGCCCATACTATGGCTACACCTTC. Translated: CASSRGGPYYGYTF. This sequence joins TRBV6-5 and TRBJ1-2; TRBD1 matches at 7 bases. Germline values: CDR1 MNHEY, CDR2 SVGAGI. V dropped 5 bases and J dropped 3; count of bases not matched to a gene: 6. The CDR3 runs to 14 residues.

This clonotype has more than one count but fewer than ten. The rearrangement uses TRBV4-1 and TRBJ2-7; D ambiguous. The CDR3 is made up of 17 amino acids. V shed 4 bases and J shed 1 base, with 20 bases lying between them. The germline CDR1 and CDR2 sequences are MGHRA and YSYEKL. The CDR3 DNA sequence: TGCGCCAGCAGCCTTGGTACGGACCTCGCCGGGTCCTACGAGCAGTACTTC. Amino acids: CASSLGTDLAGSYEQYF.

DNA of the CDR3: TGTGCCAGCAGTTTACCTCGGGGGGTGGATGTGAATGAGCAGTTCTTC. It is translated as CASSLPRGVDVNEQFF. The V gene is TRBV28, the J gene TRBJ2-1; TRBD2 aligns across 7 bases. V lost 2 bases to trimming and J lost 7 bases; unmatched junction nucleotides: 11. The V gene's germline CDR1 is MDHEN and CDR2 SYDVKM. The CDR3 covers 16 residues.

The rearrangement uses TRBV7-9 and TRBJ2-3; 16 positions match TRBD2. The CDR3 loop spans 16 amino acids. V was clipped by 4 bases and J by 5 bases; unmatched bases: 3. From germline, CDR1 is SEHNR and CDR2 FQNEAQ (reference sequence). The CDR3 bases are TGTGCCAGCAGCTACGGGACTAGCGGGGGGGAAGATACGCAGTATTTT. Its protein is CASSYGTSGGEDTQYF.

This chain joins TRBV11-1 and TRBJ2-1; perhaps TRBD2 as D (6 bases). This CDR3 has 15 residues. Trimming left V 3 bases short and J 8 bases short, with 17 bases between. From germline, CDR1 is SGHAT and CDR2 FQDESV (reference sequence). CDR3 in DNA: TGTGCCAGCAGCTTGCGGGGTATCCCTTGGGATGAGCAGTTCTTC. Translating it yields CASSLRGIPWDEQFF.

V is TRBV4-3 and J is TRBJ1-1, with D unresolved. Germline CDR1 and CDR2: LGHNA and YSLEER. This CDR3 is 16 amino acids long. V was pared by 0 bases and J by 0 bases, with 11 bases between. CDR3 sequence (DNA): TGCGCCAGCAGCCAAGATTTTGCGGCGATGAACACTGAAGCTTTCTTT. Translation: CASSQDFAAMNTEAFF.

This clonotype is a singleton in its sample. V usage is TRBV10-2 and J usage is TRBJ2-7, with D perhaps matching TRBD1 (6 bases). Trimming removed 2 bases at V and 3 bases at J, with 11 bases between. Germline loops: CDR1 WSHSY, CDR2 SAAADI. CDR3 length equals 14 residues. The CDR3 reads CASSEPGHHYEQYF. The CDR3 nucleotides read TGCGCCAGCAGTGAGCCGGGACACCACTACGAGCAGTACTTC.

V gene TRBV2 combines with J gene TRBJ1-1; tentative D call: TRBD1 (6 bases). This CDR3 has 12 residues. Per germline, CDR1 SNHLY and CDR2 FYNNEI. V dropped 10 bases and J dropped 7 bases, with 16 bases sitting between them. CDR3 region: CAIPGGADEAFF. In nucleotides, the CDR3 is TGTGCCATACCCGGGGGGGCCGATGAAGCTTTCTTT.

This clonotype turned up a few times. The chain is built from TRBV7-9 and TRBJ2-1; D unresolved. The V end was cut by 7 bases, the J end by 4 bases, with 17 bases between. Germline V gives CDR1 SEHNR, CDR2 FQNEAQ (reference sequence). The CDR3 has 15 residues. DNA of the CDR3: TGTGCCAGCACCTTGGGCTTCTCGGCTTACAATGAGCAGTTCTTC. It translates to CASTLGFSAYNEQFF.

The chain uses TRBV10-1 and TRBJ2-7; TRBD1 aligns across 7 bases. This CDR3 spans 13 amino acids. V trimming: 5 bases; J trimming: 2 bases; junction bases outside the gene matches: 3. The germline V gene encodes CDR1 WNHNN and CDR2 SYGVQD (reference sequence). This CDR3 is CASSRQGTYEQYF. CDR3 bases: TGCGCCAGCAGTAGACAGGGAACCTACGAGCAGTACTTC.

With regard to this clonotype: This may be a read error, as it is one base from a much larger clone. In nucleotides, the CDR3 is TGTGTCAGCACCAGTGGGAGTTACACAGATACGCAGTATTTT. This sequence encodes CVSTSGSYTDTQYF. The chain joins TRBV7-6 to TRBJ2-3; a weak D match, TRBD2 (5 bases). The germline CDR1 and CDR2 sequences are SGHVS and FNYEAQ. This CDR3 comprises 14 residues.

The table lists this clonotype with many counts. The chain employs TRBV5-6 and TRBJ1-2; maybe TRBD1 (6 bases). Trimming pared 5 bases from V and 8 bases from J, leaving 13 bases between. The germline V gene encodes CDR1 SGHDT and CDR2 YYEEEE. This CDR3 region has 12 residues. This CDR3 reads CASRNSRGGYTF. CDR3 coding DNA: TGTGCCAGCAGGAACTCCAGGGGCGGCTACACCTTC.

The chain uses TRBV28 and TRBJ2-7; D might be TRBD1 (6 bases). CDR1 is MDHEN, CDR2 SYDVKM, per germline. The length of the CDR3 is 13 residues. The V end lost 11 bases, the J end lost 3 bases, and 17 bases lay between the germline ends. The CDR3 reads CAGSLEGGYEQYV. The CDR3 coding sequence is TGTGCCGGTTCTCTTGAAGGGGGCTACGAGCAGTACGTC.

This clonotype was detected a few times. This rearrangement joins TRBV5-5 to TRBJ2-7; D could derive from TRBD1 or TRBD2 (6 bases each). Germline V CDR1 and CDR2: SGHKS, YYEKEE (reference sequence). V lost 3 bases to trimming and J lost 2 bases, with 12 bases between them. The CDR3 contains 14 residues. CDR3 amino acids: CASSSYREAYEQYV. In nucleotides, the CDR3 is TGTGCCAGCAGCTCATACAGGGAGGCCTACGAGCAGTACGTC.

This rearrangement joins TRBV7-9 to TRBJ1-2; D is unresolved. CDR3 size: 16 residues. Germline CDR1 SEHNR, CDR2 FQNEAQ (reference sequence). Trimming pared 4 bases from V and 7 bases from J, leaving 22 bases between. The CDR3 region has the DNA TGTGCCAGCAGCTACGACCCAATTCCGGGTGGAGGTGGCTACACCTTC. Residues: CASSYDPIPGGGGYTF.